One sample yielded the 19 T cell receptor beta chains listed below, sequenced in a study of OX40 agonist ivuxolimab in advanced cancers. The assay was immunoSEQ multiplex PCR, and TCRdb's table has in-frame clones only and misses some. The sample carries about 94,000 clones, less than 95% recorded once. This sample comprised CD4+ or CD8+ T cells sorted from blood, obtained in a trial of the OX40 agonist ivuxolimab. The receptors originated from an adult with an advanced solid tumor such as melanoma, head and neck, liver or kidney cancer.

This chain connects TRBV15 to TRBJ2-7, with D possibly being TRBD1 (5 bases). Germline-derived CDR1 and CDR2 are LNHNV and YYDKDF (reference sequence). V was cut by 5 bases and J by 6 bases, with 17 bases left in between. This CDR3 region has 14 residues. CDR3 coding DNA: TGTGCCACCAGCCCTGGATATGACAGAAGCGAGCAGTACTTC. It encodes CATSPGYDRSEQYF.

This sequence joins TRBV4-1 and TRBJ2-1; TRBD2 aligns across 10 bases. The CDR3 extends over 15 amino acids. The V and J ends lost 6 bases and 4 bases, in that order; junction bases with no gene match: 6. Looked up from germline, CDR1 is MGHRA and CDR2 is YSYEKL. The chain's CDR3 is CASRLAGGQYNEQFF. CDR3 bases: TGCGCCAGCAGATTAGCGGGGGGACAATACAATGAGCAGTTCTTC.

The V and J genes are TRBV5-1 and TRBJ1-1; D perhaps matches TRBD1 (6 bases). Trimming left V 0 bases short and J 2 bases short, with 14 bases between. CDR3 size: 16 residues. CDR1 SGHRS and CDR2 YFSETQ come from the germline V gene. CDR3 in amino acids: CASSLEGVSSNTEAFF. The CDR3, as DNA: TGCGCCAGCAGCTTGGAGGGGGTGTCTTCTAACACTGAAGCTTTCTTT.

The rearrangement joins TRBV7-2 to TRBJ2-6; TRBD2 matches 7 bases. J lost 1 base, V lost 6 bases, and 3 bases had no gene match. There are 15 residues in the CDR3. Germline CDR1 is SGHTA and CDR2 is FQGNSA. For the CDR3, the DNA is TGTGCCAGCAGTTCGGGGGGTTCTGGGGCCAACGTCCTGACTTTC. Translation: CASSSGGSGANVLTF.

The chain employs TRBV30 and TRBJ2-4; a possible D gene is TRBD1 (6 bases). The CDR3 length is 12 residues. V shed 3 bases and J shed 4 bases, with 7 bases lying between them. CDR1 and CDR2 from the germline V gene are GTSNPN and SVGIG (reference sequence). The CDR3 region has the DNA TGTGCCTGGAGACAGGGAAAAAACATTCAGTACTTC. Protein: CAWRQGKNIQYF.

The genes are TRBV7-9 and TRBJ2-6, with D unclear. The germline V gene has CDR1 SEHNR and CDR2 FQNEAQ (reference sequence). Trimming removed 5 bases at V and 0 bases at J, with 11 bases between. The CDR3 sequence is 16 residues long. The CDR3 nucleotides are TGTGCCAGCAGCCGAAGCCTCAGCTCTGGGGCCAACGTCCTGACTTTC. This encodes CASSRSLSSGANVLTF.

This chain links TRBV4-3 with TRBJ2-6; D remains unclear. The CDR3 loop spans 19 amino acids. CDR1 and CDR2 (germline): LGHNA, YSLEER. The V end lost 0 bases, the J end lost 0 bases, and 15 bases lay between the germline ends. CDR3 protein: CASSQEGSPSASGANVLTF. For the CDR3, the DNA is TGCGCCAGCAGCCAAGAAGGGTCGCCGAGCGCCTCTGGGGCCAACGTCCTGACTTTC.

The chain carries TRBV7-9 and TRBJ2-1; D remains unclear. In germline, CDR1 is SEHNR, CDR2 FQNEAQ (reference sequence). V dropped 7 bases and J dropped 0 bases, with 13 bases sitting between them. The CDR3 contains 15 residues. This CDR3 reads CASIMGGYSYNEQFF. As DNA, the CDR3 is TGTGCCAGCATCATGGGCGGCTACTCCTACAATGAGCAGTTCTTC. The whole variable domain, filled in from reference TRBV7-9 and TRBJ2-1, reads DTGVSQNPRHKITKRGQNVTFRCDPISEHNRLYWYRQTLGQGPEFLTYFQNEAQLEKSRLLSDRFSAERPKGSFSTLEIQRTEQGDSAMYLCASIMGGYSYNEQFFGPGTRLTVL.

V and J are TRBV5-4 and TRBJ2-1; TRBD2 agrees at 13 bases. After removal of 5 bases from V and 9 bases from J, the junction contained 8 bases not matched to a gene. Per germline, CDR1 SGHNT and CDR2 YYREEE (reference sequence). The CDR3 is 15 amino acids. CDR3 in DNA: TGTGCCAGCAGTCCCACTAGCGGGGGGGCAGGTGAGCAGTTCTTC. This translates into CASSPTSGGAGEQFF.

This rearrangement joins TRBV7-9 to TRBJ2-3; tentatively, D is TRBD1 (5 bases). From germline, CDR1 is SEHNR and CDR2 FQNEAQ (reference sequence). V shed 6 bases and J shed 2 bases, with 12 bases lying between them. The length of the CDR3 is 14 residues. CDR3 nucleotide sequence: TGTGCCAGCAGTCCGCAGGGTACCACAGATACGCAGTATTTT. Encoded protein: CASSPQGTTDTQYF. Using reference TRBV7-9 and TRBJ2-3 for the parts outside the CDR3, the full variable domain is DTGVSQNPRHKITKRGQNVTFRCDPISEHNRLYWYRQTLGQGPEFLTYFQNEAQLEKSRLLSDRFSAERPKGSFSTLEIQRTEQGDSAMYLCASSPQGTTDTQYFGPGTRLTVL.

The rearrangement links TRBV7-2 to TRBJ2-2, with 7 bases fitting TRBD2. J gave up 4 bases and V 4 bases, and 9 bases lay outside the gene matches. The CDR3 covers 16 residues. The germline V gene has CDR1 SGHTA and CDR2 FQGNSA. The CDR3 is CASSSLADLGTGELFF. The CDR3 DNA follows: TGTGCCAGCAGCTCTCTAGCGGACCTAGGCACCGGGGAGCTGTTTTTT.

The chain uses TRBV7-2 and TRBJ2-4, with D perhaps given as TRBD1 or TRBD2 (7 bases each). The CDR3 contains 15 residues. Trimming left V 3 bases short and J 7 bases short, with 16 bases between. Germline loops: CDR1 SGHTA, CDR2 FQGNSA. This chain's CDR3 is CASSFSRQGGNIQYF. The CDR3 nucleotides are TGTGCCAGCAGCTTTTCCCGCCAGGGGGGGAACATTCAGTACTTC.

J is TRBJ2-1 and V is TRBV19; TRBD2 agrees at 11 bases. Germline CDR1 and CDR2: LNHDA and SQIVND (reference sequence). There are 17 residues in the CDR3. J was trimmed by 8 bases and V by 2 bases; bases with no gene match: 11. Here the CDR3 reads CASSIRPNSGGGDEQFF. For the CDR3, the DNA is TGTGCCAGTAGTATACGCCCAAATAGCGGGGGGGGCGATGAGCAGTTCTTC.

J is TRBJ2-3 and V is TRBV5-6; D uncertain. Per germline, CDR1 SGHDT and CDR2 YYEEEE. The CDR3 covers 15 residues. The V gene lost 0 bases and the J gene lost 2 bases, with 10 bases spanning the gap. This chain's CDR3 is CASSLVRPPTDTQYF. CDR3 sequence (DNA): TGTGCCAGCAGCTTGGTTAGGCCTCCCACAGATACGCAGTATTTT.

Worth noting for this clone: The sample contains more than one DNA sequence encoding this CDR3. The V call is TRBV20-1, the J call TRBJ1-2, with D tentatively TRBD1 (5 bases). CDR3 size: 11 residues. Germline-derived CDR1 and CDR2 are DFQATT and SNEGSKA (reference sequence). V shed 7 bases and J shed 13 bases, with 19 bases lying between them. In nucleotides, the CDR3 is TGCAGTGGAGGGGCGGGTGGCGGCATCACCTTC. It specifies CSGGAGGGITF.

V and J are TRBV6-6 and TRBJ2-7; D assignment may be TRBD1 or TRBD2 (5 bases each). Germline CDR1 and CDR2: MNHNY and SVGAGI (reference sequence). Trimming took off 2 bases at V and 7 bases at J, with 12 bases between the two ends. The CDR3 runs 13 residues. CDR3 in amino acids: CASSYRTSGEQYF. CDR3 nucleotides: TGTGCCAGCAGTTACCGGACATCGGGGGAGCAGTACTTC.

The genes are TRBV11-2 and TRBJ2-5; a possible D gene is TRBD1 (6 bases). The germline V gene encodes CDR1 SGHAT and CDR2 FQNNGV. V gave up 5 bases and J gave up 3 bases, with 10 bases separating them. The length of the CDR3 is 13 residues. CDR3 sequence: CASSRNREETQYF. Written as DNA, the CDR3 is TGTGCCAGCAGCCGGAACAGGGAAGAGACCCAGTACTTC. Full variable domain (rest looked up from reference TRBV11-2 and TRBJ2-5): EAGVAQSPRYKIIEKRQSVAFWCNPISGHATLYWYQQILGQGPKLLIQFQNNGVVDDSQLPKDRFSAERLKGVDSTLKIQPAKLEDSAVYLCASSRNREETQYFGPGTRLLVL.

The chain has TRBV7-2 and TRBJ2-3; the D gene is possibly TRBD1 (6 bases). In germline, CDR1 is SGHTA, CDR2 FQGNSA. The CDR3 sequence is 15 residues long. The V gene lost 0 bases and the J gene lost 4 bases, with 11 bases spanning the gap. CDR3: CASSLAGAGADTQYF. CDR3 sequence (DNA): TGTGCCAGCAGCTTAGCGGGGGCCGGGGCAGATACGCAGTATTTT.

The table lists this clone with a few counts. CDR3 sequence reads: CASRRDTNYEQYF. The DNA of the CDR3 is TGTGCCAGCAGGCGGGACACGAACTACGAGCAGTACTTC. The chain links TRBV6-6 to TRBJ2-7; the D call may be TRBD1 or TRBD2 (6 bases each). V was trimmed by 6 bases and J by 3 bases, leaving 12 bases between them. This CDR3 has 13 amino acids. The germline CDR1 and CDR2 sequences are MNHNY and SVGAGI (reference sequence).